This passage covers 7 T cell receptor beta chains from one sample sequenced in a study of control samples from healthy donors and cancer patients. The assay was immunoSEQ multiplex PCR, and TCRdb's table has in-frame clones only and misses some. This sample yields 85,000 to 95,000 clones, of which about 89% are seen a single time; roughly 0.92% belongs to the top ten. The material sequenced was blood. The receptor set was obtained from a woman aged 25-40 years in good health.

A single count supports this clone. J is TRBJ1-1 and V is TRBV30; D gene uncertain. The CDR3 runs 13 residues. The V gene's germline CDR1 is GTSNPN and CDR2 SVGIG (reference sequence). V lost 2 bases to trimming and J lost 1 base, with 8 bases between them. The CDR3 coding sequence is TGTGCCTGGAGTTTCGGCAGGAACACTGAAGCTTTCTTT. As protein: CAWSFGRNTEAFF.

This chain connects TRBV7-9 to TRBJ1-1; 8 positions agree with TRBD1. CDR3 length equals 14 residues. V lost 7 bases, J lost 1 base, and 5 bases stayed unmatched. The germline CDR1 and CDR2 sequences are SEHNR and FQNEAQ (reference sequence). For the CDR3, the DNA is TGTGCCAGCACCCGGACAGGGTCGAACACTGAAGCTTTCTTT. This translates into CASTRTGSNTEAFF.

In DNA form, the CDR3 reads TGTGCCAGCAGCTTGTCGCAGGGATCCCCCACCTTC. Its protein product is CASSLSQGSPTF. This chain connects TRBV7-9 to TRBJ1-2, with D possibly TRBD1 on 5 matching bases. V was clipped by 3 bases and J by 13 bases, with 15 bases between them. The CDR3 extends over 12 amino acids. Germline CDR1 is SEHNR and CDR2 is FQNEAQ (reference sequence). The full variable domain, rest sourced from reference TRBV7-9 and TRBJ1-2, is DTGVSQNPRHKITKRGQNVTFRCDPISEHNRLYWYRQTLGQGPEFLTYFQNEAQLEKSRLLSDRFSAERPKGSFSTLEIQRTEQGDSAMYLCASSLSQGSPTFGSGTRLTVV.

V and J are TRBV15 and TRBJ1-1, with D possibly TRBD1 on 5 matching bases. The germline CDR1 and CDR2 sequences are LNHNV and YYDKDF (reference sequence). CDR3 length equals 13 residues. The ends were cut back, 7 bases at V and 9 bases at J, with 18 bases in the middle. The CDR3 is CATTGRGSAKAFF. The CDR3 region has the DNA TGTGCCACCACCGGACGGGGCTCAGCTAAAGCTTTCTTT.

The chain uses TRBV6-6 and TRBJ2-2; unclear D gene. The CDR3 is 13 amino acids. Germline lookup yields CDR1 MNHNY and CDR2 SVGAGI (reference sequence). V was cut by 10 bases and J by 0 bases, with 9 bases left in between. CDR3 sequence reads: CATMHANTGELFF. For the CDR3, the DNA is TGTGCCACGATGCACGCGAACACCGGGGAGCTGTTTTTT.

The chain combines TRBV7-2 with TRBJ1-5; D may be TRBD1 (6 bases). The CDR3 has 17 residues. Germline loops: CDR1 SGHTA, CDR2 FQGNSA. V lost 5 bases and J 0 bases, leaving 17 bases between the germline ends. DNA of the CDR3: TGTGCCAGCAGCCACCCCCCCGGGACAAGTAGCAATCAGCCCCAGCATTTT. Protein sequence: CASSHPPGTSSNQPQHF.

This rearrangement joins TRBV7-9 to TRBJ2-7; 11 nucleotides line up with TRBD2. Per germline, CDR1 SEHNR and CDR2 FQNEAQ (reference sequence). The CDR3 runs to 15 residues. Unmatched junction bases numbered 4, after V lost 1 base and J lost 5 bases. CDR3 sequence: CASSLVASGRNEQYF. As DNA, the CDR3 is TGTGCCAGCAGCTTAGTGGCTAGCGGGAGGAACGAGCAGTACTTC. The full variable domain, completed using reference TRBV7-9 and TRBJ2-7, is DTGVSQNPRHKITKRGQNVTFRCDPISEHNRLYWYRQTLGQGPEFLTYFQNEAQLEKSRLLSDRFSAERPKGSFSTLEIQRTEQGDSAMYLCASSLVASGRNEQYFGPGTRLTVT.